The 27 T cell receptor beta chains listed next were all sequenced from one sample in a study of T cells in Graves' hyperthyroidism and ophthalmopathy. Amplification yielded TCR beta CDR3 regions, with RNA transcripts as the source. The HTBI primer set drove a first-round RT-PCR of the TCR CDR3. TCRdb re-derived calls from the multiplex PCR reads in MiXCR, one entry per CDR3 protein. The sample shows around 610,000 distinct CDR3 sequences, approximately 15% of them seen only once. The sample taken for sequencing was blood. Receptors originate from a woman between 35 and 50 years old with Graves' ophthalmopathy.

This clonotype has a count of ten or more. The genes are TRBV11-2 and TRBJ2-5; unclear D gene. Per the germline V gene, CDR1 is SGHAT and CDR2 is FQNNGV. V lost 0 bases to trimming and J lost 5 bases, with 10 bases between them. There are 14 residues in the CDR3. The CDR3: CASSLDLLTETQYF. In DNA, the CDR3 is TGTGCCAGCAGCTTAGATTTGCTAACCGAGACCCAGTACTTC.

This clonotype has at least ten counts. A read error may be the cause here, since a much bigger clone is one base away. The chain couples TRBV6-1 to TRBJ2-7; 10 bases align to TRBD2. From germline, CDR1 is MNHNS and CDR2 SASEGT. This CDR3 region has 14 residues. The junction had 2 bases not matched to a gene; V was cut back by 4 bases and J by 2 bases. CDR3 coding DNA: TGTGCCAGCAGTGGGCTAGCGGGGGCCTACGAGCAGTACTTC. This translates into CASSGLAGAYEQYF.

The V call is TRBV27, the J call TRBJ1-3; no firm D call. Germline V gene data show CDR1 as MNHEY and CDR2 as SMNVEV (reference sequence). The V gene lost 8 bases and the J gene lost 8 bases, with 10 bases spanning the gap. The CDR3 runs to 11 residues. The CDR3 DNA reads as TGTGCCAGCTGGGGTGGGGACACCATATATTTT. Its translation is CASWGGDTIYF.

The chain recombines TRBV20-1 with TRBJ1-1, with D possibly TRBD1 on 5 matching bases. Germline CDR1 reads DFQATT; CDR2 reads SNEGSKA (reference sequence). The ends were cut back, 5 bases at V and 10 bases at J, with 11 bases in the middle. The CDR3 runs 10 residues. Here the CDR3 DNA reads TGCAGTGCTTTCGACAGTTCAGCTTTCTTT. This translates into CSAFDSSAFF.

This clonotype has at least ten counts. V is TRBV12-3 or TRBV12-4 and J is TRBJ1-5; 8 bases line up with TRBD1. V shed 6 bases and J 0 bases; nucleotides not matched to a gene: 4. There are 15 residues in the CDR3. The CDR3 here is CASSLGQVSNQPQHF. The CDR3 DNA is TGTGCCAGCAGCTTGGGACAGGTTAGCAATCAGCCCCAGCATTTT.

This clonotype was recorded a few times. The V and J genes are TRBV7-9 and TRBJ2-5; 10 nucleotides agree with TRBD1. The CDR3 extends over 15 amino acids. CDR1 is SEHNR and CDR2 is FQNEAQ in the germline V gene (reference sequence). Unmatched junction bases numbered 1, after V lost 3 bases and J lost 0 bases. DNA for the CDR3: TGTGCCAGCAGCTTTGGACAGGGGGACCAAGAGACCCAGTACTTC. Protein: CASSFGQGDQETQYF.

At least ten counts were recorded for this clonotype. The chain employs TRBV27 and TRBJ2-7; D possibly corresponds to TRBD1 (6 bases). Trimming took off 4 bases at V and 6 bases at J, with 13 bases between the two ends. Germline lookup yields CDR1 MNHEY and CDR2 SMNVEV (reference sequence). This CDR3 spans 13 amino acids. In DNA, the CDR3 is TGTGCCAGCAGTTCCAGGGGATTGGGCGAGCAGTACTTC. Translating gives CASSSRGLGEQYF.

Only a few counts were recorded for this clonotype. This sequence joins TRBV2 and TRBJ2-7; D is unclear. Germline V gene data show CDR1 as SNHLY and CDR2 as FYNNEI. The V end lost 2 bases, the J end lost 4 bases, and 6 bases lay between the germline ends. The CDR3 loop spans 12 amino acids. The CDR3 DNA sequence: TGTGCCAGCAGTGAACTGCAGTACGAGCAGTACTTC. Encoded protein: CASSELQYEQYF.

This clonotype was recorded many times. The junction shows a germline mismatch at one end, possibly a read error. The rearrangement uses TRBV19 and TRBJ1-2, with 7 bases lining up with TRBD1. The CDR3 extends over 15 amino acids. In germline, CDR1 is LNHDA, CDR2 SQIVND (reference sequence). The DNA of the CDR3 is TGTACCAGTAGTATGCTGACAGGGCCTAACTATGGCTACACCTTC. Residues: CTSSMLTGPNYGYTF.

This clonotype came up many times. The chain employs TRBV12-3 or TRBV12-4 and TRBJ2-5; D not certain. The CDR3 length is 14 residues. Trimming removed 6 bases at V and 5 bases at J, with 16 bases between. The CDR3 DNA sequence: TGTGCCAGCAGCCTTAGGGCGGATGGGGAGACCCAGTACTTC. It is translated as CASSLRADGETQYF.

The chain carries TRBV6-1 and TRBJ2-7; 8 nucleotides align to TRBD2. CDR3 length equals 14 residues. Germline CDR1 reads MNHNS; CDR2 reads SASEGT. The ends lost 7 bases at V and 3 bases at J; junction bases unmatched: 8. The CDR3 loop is CASTPGREGYEQYF. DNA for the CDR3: TGTGCCAGCACCCCTGGACGGGAGGGCTACGAGCAGTACTTC.

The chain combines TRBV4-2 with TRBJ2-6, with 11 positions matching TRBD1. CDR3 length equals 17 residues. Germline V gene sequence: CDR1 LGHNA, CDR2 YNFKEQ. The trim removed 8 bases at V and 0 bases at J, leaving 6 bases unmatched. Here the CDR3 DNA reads TGTGCCAGCCGGAGCGGGACAGGGGGCTCTGGGGCCAACGTCCTGACTTTC. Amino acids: CASRSGTGGSGANVLTF.

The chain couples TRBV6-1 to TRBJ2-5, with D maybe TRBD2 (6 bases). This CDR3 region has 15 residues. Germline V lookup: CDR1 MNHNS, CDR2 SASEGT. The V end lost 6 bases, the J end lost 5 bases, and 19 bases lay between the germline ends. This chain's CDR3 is CASRRELAVLETQYF. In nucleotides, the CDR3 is TGTGCCAGCAGGAGGGAACTAGCAGTGCTCGAGACCCAGTACTTC.

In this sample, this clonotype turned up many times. The CDR3 reads CASSQVDRNTEAFF. CDR3 coding DNA: TGCGCCAGCAGCCAGGTTGACAGAAACACTGAAGCTTTCTTT. The chain recombines TRBV4-1 with TRBJ1-1; tentative D call: TRBD1 (5 bases). This CDR3 is built from 14 residues. The V end lost 3 bases, the J end lost 2 bases, and 10 bases lay between the germline ends. Germline CDR1 MGHRA, CDR2 YSYEKL.

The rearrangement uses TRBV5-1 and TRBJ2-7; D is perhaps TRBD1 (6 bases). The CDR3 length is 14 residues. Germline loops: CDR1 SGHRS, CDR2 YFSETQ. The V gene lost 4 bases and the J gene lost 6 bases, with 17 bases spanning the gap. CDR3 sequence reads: CASSSRQVLGEQYF. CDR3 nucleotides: TGCGCCAGCAGCAGCCGACAGGTCCTAGGCGAGCAGTACTTC.

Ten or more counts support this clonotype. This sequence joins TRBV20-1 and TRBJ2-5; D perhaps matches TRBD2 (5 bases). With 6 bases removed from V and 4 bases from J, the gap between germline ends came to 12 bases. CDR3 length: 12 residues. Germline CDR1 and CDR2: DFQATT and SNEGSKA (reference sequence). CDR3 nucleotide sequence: TGCAGTGCCCAGAGTGGAGGAGAGACCCAGTACTTC. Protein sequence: CSAQSGGETQYF.

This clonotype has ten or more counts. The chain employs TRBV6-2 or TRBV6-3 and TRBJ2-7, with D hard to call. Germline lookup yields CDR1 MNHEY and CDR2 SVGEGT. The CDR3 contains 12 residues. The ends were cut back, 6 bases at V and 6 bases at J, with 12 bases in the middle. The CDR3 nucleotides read TGTGCCAGCAGAGATAAACCCAGCGAGCAGTACTTC. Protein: CASRDKPSEQYF.

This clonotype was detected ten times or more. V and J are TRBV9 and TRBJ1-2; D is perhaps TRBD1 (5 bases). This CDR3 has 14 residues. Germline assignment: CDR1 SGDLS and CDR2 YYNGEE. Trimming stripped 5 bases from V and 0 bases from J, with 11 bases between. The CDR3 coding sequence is TGTGCCAGCAGGGCGGACACTACTAACTATGGCTACACCTTC. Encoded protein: CASRADTTNYGYTF.

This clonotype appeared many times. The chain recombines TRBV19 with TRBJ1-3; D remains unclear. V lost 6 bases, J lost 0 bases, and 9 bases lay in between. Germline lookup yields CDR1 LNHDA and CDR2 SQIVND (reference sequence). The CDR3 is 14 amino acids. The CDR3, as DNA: TGTGCCAGTAGCCGGGCCTTCTCTGGAAACACCATATATTTT. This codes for CASSRAFSGNTIYF.

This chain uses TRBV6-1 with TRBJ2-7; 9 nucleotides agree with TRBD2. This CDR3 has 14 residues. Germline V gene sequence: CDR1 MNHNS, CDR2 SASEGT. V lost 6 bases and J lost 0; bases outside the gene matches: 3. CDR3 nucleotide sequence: TGTGCCAGCAGGCAGCGGGAGGCCTCCTACGAGCAGTACTTC. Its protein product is CASRQREASYEQYF.

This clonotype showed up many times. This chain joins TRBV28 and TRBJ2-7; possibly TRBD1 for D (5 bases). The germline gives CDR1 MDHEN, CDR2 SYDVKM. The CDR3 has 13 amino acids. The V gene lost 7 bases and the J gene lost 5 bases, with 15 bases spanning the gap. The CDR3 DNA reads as TGTGCCAGCAATCAGGGCGCCGGCGACGAGCAGTACTTC. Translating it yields CASNQGAGDEQYF. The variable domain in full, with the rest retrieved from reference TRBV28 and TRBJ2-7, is DVKVTQSSRYLVKRTGEKVFLECVQDMDHENMFWYRQDPGLGLRLIYFSYDVKMKEKGDIPEGYSVSREKKERFSLILESASTNQTSMYLCASNQGAGDEQYFGPGTRLTVT.

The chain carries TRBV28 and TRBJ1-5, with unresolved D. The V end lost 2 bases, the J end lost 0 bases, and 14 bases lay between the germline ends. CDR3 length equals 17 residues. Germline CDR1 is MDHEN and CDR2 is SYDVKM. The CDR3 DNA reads TGTGCCAGCAGTTTAGAAGGAGTGAACTATAGCAATCAGCCCCAGCATTTT. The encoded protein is CASSLEGVNYSNQPQHF.

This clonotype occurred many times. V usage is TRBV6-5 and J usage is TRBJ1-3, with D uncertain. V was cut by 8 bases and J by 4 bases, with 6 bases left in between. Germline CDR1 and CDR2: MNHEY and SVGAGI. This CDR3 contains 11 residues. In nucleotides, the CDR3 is TGTGCCAGCGAACAGGGAAACACCATATATTTT. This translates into CASEQGNTIYF.

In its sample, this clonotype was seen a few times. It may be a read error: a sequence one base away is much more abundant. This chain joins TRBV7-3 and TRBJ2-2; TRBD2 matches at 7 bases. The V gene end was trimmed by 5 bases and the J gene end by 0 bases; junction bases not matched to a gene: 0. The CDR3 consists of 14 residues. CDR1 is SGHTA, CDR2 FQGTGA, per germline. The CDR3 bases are TGTGCCAGCAGCGGGGGGGCGAACACCGGGGAGCTGTTTTTT. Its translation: CASSGGANTGELFF.

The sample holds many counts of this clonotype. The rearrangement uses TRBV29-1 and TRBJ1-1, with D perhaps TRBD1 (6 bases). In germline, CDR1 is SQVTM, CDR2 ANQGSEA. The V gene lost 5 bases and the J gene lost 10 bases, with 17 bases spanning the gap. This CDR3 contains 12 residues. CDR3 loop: CSVQLEGQLAFF. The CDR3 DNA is TGCAGCGTTCAACTGGAGGGACAATTAGCTTTCTTT.

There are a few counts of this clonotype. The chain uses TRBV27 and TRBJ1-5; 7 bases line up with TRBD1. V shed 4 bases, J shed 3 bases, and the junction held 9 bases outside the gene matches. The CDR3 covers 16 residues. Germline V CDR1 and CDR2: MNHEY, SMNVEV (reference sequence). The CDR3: CASSSGTVWTNQPQHF. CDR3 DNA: TGTGCCAGCAGTTCCGGGACAGTTTGGACCAATCAGCCCCAGCATTTT.

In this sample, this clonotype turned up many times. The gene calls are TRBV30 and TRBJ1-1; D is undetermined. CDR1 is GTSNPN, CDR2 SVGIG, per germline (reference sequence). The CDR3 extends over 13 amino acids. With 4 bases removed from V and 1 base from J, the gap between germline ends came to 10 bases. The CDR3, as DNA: TGTGCCTGGATTATTTCTACGAACACTGAAGCTTTCTTT. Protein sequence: CAWIISTNTEAFF.